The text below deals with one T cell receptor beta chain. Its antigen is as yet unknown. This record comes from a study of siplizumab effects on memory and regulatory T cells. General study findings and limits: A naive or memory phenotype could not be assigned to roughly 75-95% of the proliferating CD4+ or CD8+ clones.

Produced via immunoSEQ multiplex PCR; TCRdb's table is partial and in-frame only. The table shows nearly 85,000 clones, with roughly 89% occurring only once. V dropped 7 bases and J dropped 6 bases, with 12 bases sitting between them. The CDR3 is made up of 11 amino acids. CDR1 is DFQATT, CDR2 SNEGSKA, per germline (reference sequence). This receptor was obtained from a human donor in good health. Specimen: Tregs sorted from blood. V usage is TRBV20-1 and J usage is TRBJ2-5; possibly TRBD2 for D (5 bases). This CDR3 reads CSVLGGQTQYF. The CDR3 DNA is TGCAGTGTGTTAGGAGGACAGACCCAGTACTTC.